The 31 T cell receptor beta chains listed next were all sequenced from one sample in a study of T-cell memory formation after mild COVID-19. TCRdb redid the calling of the 5' RACE reads with MiXCR, one entry per CDR3 protein. Here the sample spans around 300,000 distinct CDR3 sequences, around 13% being singletons. Sequenced: PBMCs or a T cell subset sorted from them (not recorded which). The receptors shown here come from a young man who had mild COVID-19 (a few samples of this study predate the infection). Cell type and time point are not known.

This clonotype showed up just a few times. This rearrangement joins TRBV10-3 to TRBJ2-2, with D possibly TRBD2 on 5 matching bases. Germline V CDR1 and CDR2: ENHRY, SYGVKD. Trimming removed 4 bases from V and 2 bases from J, with 11 bases in between. CDR3 length: 15 residues. CDR3 bases: TGTGCCATCAGTGCGACTACCTTAAACACCGGGGAGCTGTTTTTT. The encoded protein is CAISATTLNTGELFF.

V and J are TRBV6-2 or TRBV6-3 and TRBJ1-1; TRBD1 aligns across 7 bases. J lost 5 bases, V lost 6 bases, and 12 bases had no gene match. This CDR3 comprises 15 residues. From germline, CDR1 is MNHEY and CDR2 SVGEGT. The DNA of the CDR3 is TGTGCCAGCAGCTTTGACAGGGAAGGAGGGACTGAAGCTTTCTTT. Protein sequence: CASSFDREGGTEAFF.

The rearrangement uses TRBV5-6 and TRBJ2-7; 7 positions agree with TRBD1. J lost 3 bases, V lost 3 bases, and 6 bases had no gene match. The CDR3 extends over 14 amino acids. Germline loops: CDR1 SGHDT, CDR2 YYEEEE. The CDR3 is CASSWTGNDYEQYV. The CDR3 DNA sequence: TGTGCCAGCAGCTGGACAGGTAATGACTACGAGCAGTACGTC.

This clonotype was seen repeatedly, ten times or more. The gene calls are TRBV12-3 or TRBV12-4 and TRBJ2-4, with a tentative D call TRBD2 (6 bases). The V end was cut by 6 bases, the J end by 0 bases, with 15 bases between. The CDR3 runs to 16 residues. The CDR3 here is CASSLGGILAKNIQYF. Here the CDR3 DNA reads TGTGCCAGCAGCCTTGGGGGGATACTAGCCAAAAACATTCAGTACTTC.

The table lists this clonotype with a count of one. This chain links TRBV27 with TRBJ1-1; possibly TRBD1 for D (6 bases). Between the trimmed V and J ends, which lost 7 bases and 5 bases, there was a span of 17 bases. CDR1 MNHEY and CDR2 SMNVEV come from the germline V gene (reference sequence). This CDR3 comprises 14 residues. CDR3 protein: CASIPLGANTEAFF. In DNA, the CDR3 is TGTGCCAGCATCCCTCTGGGGGCAAATACTGAAGCTTTCTTT.

The rearrangement uses TRBV27 and TRBJ2-7; TRBD2 might be the D (5 bases). This CDR3 has 11 amino acids. CDR1 is MNHEY and CDR2 is SMNVEV in the germline V gene (reference sequence). Trimming removed 6 bases at V and 3 bases at J, with 6 bases between. DNA for the CDR3: TGTGCCAGCAGGACTAACTACGAGCAGTACGTC. Translated: CASRTNYEQYV.

This clonotype was observed a handful of times. The chain couples TRBV7-2 to TRBJ2-4; D is possibly TRBD1 (6 bases). V lost 3 bases to trimming and J lost 3 bases, with 9 bases between them. The length of the CDR3 is 14 residues. From germline, CDR1 is SGHTA and CDR2 FQGNSA. CDR3 DNA: TGTGCCAGCAGCTTCCGCAGGGGCAAAAACATTCAGTACTTC. Translating it yields CASSFRRGKNIQYF.

The sample holds a few counts of this clonotype. The chain carries TRBV10-3 and TRBJ2-2; 10 bases line up with TRBD1. V lost 10 bases to trimming and J lost 6 bases; unmatched junction nucleotides: 8. Germline V gives CDR1 ENHRY, CDR2 SYGVKD. The CDR3 contains 14 residues. The CDR3: CATGDRGQSGELFF. Written as DNA, the CDR3 is TGTGCCACCGGAGACAGGGGGCAGTCCGGGGAGCTGTTTTTT.

A remark on this clonotype: At one end, the junction sequence differs from germline, possibly due to a read error. The CDR3 protein is CASRGTGPRNQPQNF. The CDR3 bases are TGTGCCAGCAGAGGGACAGGTCCGCGCAATCAGCCCCAGAATTTT. The chain links TRBV12-3 or TRBV12-4 to TRBJ1-5; TRBD1 matches 8 bases. There are 15 residues in the CDR3.

This clonotype has at least ten counts. This chain links TRBV5-1 with TRBJ2-3; TRBD1 aligns across 7 bases. The germline CDR1 and CDR2 sequences are SGHRS and YFSETQ. V shed 0 bases and J 4 bases; nucleotides not matched to a gene: 5. The CDR3 contains 15 residues. The CDR3 bases are TGCGCCAGCAGCTTGGCCGGACAGGCCTCAGATACGCAGTATTTT. Residues: CASSLAGQASDTQYF.

This clonotype was detected a few times. This rearrangement joins TRBV4-2 to TRBJ2-3; weak D call: TRBD1 (7 bases). The V gene's germline CDR1 is LGHNA and CDR2 YNFKEQ. Trimming took off 4 bases at V and 3 bases at J, with 14 bases between the two ends. The CDR3 has 15 amino acids. The CDR3 DNA is TGTGCCAGCAGCCCGCTGACAGGGAGGACAGATACGCAGTATTTT. Its translation is CASSPLTGRTDTQYF.

V is TRBV5-1 and J is TRBJ2-5; D might be TRBD1 (6 bases). Between the trimmed V and J ends, which lost 6 bases and 2 bases, there was a span of 14 bases. Germline V gives CDR1 SGHRS, CDR2 YFSETQ. The CDR3 is 14 amino acids. DNA for the CDR3: TGCGCCAGCACCCTACAGGGTGCTCAAGAGACCCAGTACTTC. Its protein product is CASTLQGAQETQYF.

This chain connects TRBV4-1 to TRBJ1-6, with D perhaps TRBD1 (5 bases). This CDR3 has 16 residues. CDR1 and CDR2 (germline): MGHRA, YSYEKL. Deletions cut 1 base from V and 5 bases from J, with 12 bases between. CDR3 residues: CASSQGSGRNNSPLHF. CDR3 sequence (DNA): TGCGCCAGCAGCCAAGGTTCAGGGAGAAATAATTCACCCCTCCACTTT.

This clonotype was seen many times. This rearrangement joins TRBV7-3 to TRBJ2-7, with no clear D. Between the trimmed V and J ends, which lost 4 bases and 1 base, there was a span of 14 bases. Looked up from germline, CDR1 is SGHTA and CDR2 is FQGTGA. There are 15 residues in the CDR3. The CDR3 is CASSWSCTESYEQYV. In DNA form, the CDR3 reads TGTGCCAGCAGCTGGTCCTGCACGGAGTCCTACGAGCAGTACGTC.

The sample holds a few counts of this clonotype. An end of the junction differs from the germline gene, which may be a read error. V is TRBV5-6 and J is TRBJ1-2, with D tentatively TRBD1 (5 bases). CDR1 is SGHDT and CDR2 is YYEEEE in the germline V gene. This CDR3 has 11 amino acids. Here the CDR3 reads CANSGARLKTF. The CDR3 DNA reads TGTGCCAACAGCGGGGCCCGGTTGAAGACCTTC. Full variable domain (rest looked up from reference TRBV5-6 and TRBJ1-2): DAGVTQSPTHLIKTRGQQVTLRCSPKSGHDTVSWYQQALGQGPQFIFQYYEEEERQRGNFPDRFSGHQFPNYSSELNVNALLLGDSALYLCANSGARLKTFGSGTRLTVV.

The J gene is TRBJ1-1, the V gene TRBV7-2; D possibly corresponds to TRBD1 (5 bases). This CDR3 is 12 amino acids long. Deletions cut 5 bases from V and 11 bases from J, with 15 bases between. Germline assignment: CDR1 SGHTA and CDR2 FQGNSA. DNA for the CDR3: TGTGCCAGCAGCCTCGGGGCAGGGAAGGCTTTCTTT. This codes for CASSLGAGKAFF.

The chain is built from TRBV5-1 and TRBJ1-1; unclear D gene. Germline V gene data show CDR1 as SGHRS and CDR2 as YFSETQ. The CDR3 has 15 residues. V lost 0 bases and J 0 bases, leaving 9 bases between the germline ends. The CDR3, as DNA: TGCGCCAGCAGCTTGGAGGGATCCATGAACACTGAAGCTTTCTTT. Residues: CASSLEGSMNTEAFF.

This chain links TRBV5-5 with TRBJ1-5; weak D call: TRBD1 (6 bases). The CDR3 covers 15 residues. The germline V gene encodes CDR1 SGHKS and CDR2 YYEKEE (reference sequence). V gave up 5 bases and J gave up 7 bases, with 19 bases separating them. CDR3 bases: TGTGCCAGCAGTATACAGGGAGAACGGCGGCAGCCCCAGCATTTT. Its protein is CASSIQGERRQPQHF.

CDR3 in DNA: TGTGCCAGCAGCCCGAGGGGCCAAGTATCCGATACGCAGTATTTT. Amino acid sequence: CASSPRGQVSDTQYF. This rearrangement joins TRBV11-2 to TRBJ2-3; D is perhaps TRBD1 or TRBD2 (5 bases each). CDR1 and CDR2 from the germline V gene are SGHAT and FQNNGV. This CDR3 is 15 amino acids long. V was trimmed by 5 bases and J by 6 bases, leaving 18 bases between them.

As to this clonotype: The junction shows a germline mismatch at one end, possibly a read error. This chain connects TRBV9 to TRBJ2-5; D gene uncertain. Germline CDR1 reads SGDLS; CDR2 reads YYNGEE. This CDR3 has 10 residues. The CDR3 is CASSVERQHF. DNA of the CDR3: TGTGCCAGCAGCGTAGAAAGGCAGCACTTC.

In the case of this clonotype: It is unclear where the CDR3 begins or ends on the DNA, so no DNA is shown, and the CDR3 is as TCRdb lists it. V is TRBV6-6 and J is TRBJ1-3. The CDR3 totals 14 residues, both ends included. Per germline, CDR1 MNHNY and CDR2 SVGAGI (reference sequence). The CDR3 protein is CASILEQQGNTIYF.

This clonotype was observed at least ten times. The CDR3 region is CASSRSTLSTDTQYF. CDR3 DNA sequence: TGTGCCAGCAGCCGGTCGACGCTTAGCACAGATACGCAGTATTTT. The chain is built from TRBV12-3 or TRBV12-4 and TRBJ2-3; no firm D call. The CDR3 loop spans 15 amino acids. V lost 6 bases and J 0 bases, leaving 13 bases between the germline ends.

The chain recombines TRBV9 with TRBJ2-2; TRBD1 aligns across 11 bases. Per the germline V gene, CDR1 is SGDLS and CDR2 is YYNGEE. V shed 3 bases, J shed 5 bases, and the junction held 3 bases outside the gene matches. CDR3 length: 15 residues. The CDR3 region is CASSGTGGETGELFF. Here the CDR3 DNA reads TGTGCCAGCAGCGGGACAGGGGGCGAGACCGGGGAGCTGTTTTTT.

This clonotype has a handful of counts. The chain links TRBV5-1 to TRBJ1-1; TRBD1 matches at 8 bases. Germline lookup yields CDR1 SGHRS and CDR2 YFSETQ. The CDR3 has 15 residues. With 4 bases clipped from V and 5 bases from J, the junction kept 10 bases outside the gene matches. Here the CDR3 reads CASSTSQGGITEAFF. The CDR3 nucleotides read TGCGCCAGCAGCACATCACAGGGGGGCATAACTGAAGCTTTCTTT. Full variable domain (remainder filled in from reference TRBV5-1 and TRBJ1-1): KAGVTQTPRYLIKTRGQQVTLSCSPISGHRSVSWYQQTPGQGLQFLFEYFSETQRNKGNFPGRFSGRQFSNSRSEMNVSTLELGDSALYLCASSTSQGGITEAFFGQGTRLTVV.

The table lists this clonotype with a few counts. This rearrangement joins TRBV12-3 or TRBV12-4 to TRBJ1-2; D is uncertain. The CDR3 loop spans 13 amino acids. The ends were cut back, 1 base at V and 2 bases at J, with 5 bases in the middle. The CDR3 sequence: CASSLGKNYGYTF. CDR3 DNA sequence: TGTGCCAGCAGTTTAGGGAAGAACTATGGCTACACCTTC.

The rearrangement links TRBV20-1 to TRBJ2-3; weak D call: TRBD2 (5 bases). V lost 3 bases to trimming and J lost 2 bases, with 15 bases between them. The CDR3 length is 15 residues. Germline CDR1 is DFQATT and CDR2 is SNEGSKA (reference sequence). Here the CDR3 reads CSARAPSGSTDTQYF. CDR3 nucleotides: TGCAGTGCTAGGGCCCCCAGCGGATCCACAGATACGCAGTATTTT.

V and J are TRBV6-6 and TRBJ1-4; the D is unclear. V lost 5 bases and J 0 bases, leaving 7 bases between the germline ends. The CDR3 totals 14 residues. Germline lookup yields CDR1 MNHNY and CDR2 SVGAGI (reference sequence). This chain's CDR3 is CASSRTTTNEKLFF. CDR3 DNA sequence: TGTGCCAGCAGTCGAACTACAACTAATGAAAAACTGTTTTTT.

This clonotype was counted ten times or more. The chain uses TRBV7-2 and TRBJ1-1; D is unclear. The CDR3 loop spans 15 amino acids. Trimming took 1 base from V and 6 from J, leaving 15 bases between them. Germline V gives CDR1 SGHTA, CDR2 FQGNSA. The CDR3 reads CASSLGYTGVSEAFF. In nucleotides, the CDR3 is TGTGCCAGCAGCTTAGGGTACACCGGGGTCTCTGAAGCTTTCTTT. The variable domain in full, with the rest retrieved from reference TRBV7-2 and TRBJ1-1, is GAGVSQSPSNKVTEKGKDVELRCDPISGHTALYWYRQSLGQGLEFLIYFQGNSAPDKSGLPSDRFSAERTGGSVSTLTIQRTQQEDSAVYLCASSLGYTGVSEAFFGQGTRLTVV.

The gene calls are TRBV5-1 and TRBJ1-5, with D tentatively TRBD1 (5 bases). The germline V gene encodes CDR1 SGHRS and CDR2 YFSETQ. The CDR3 spans 13 residues. The V gene lost 2 bases and the J gene lost 7 bases, with 10 bases spanning the gap. CDR3 loop: CASSLRGEQPQHF. Here the CDR3 DNA reads TGCGCCAGCAGCTTAAGGGGAGAGCAGCCCCAGCATTTT.

The chain joins TRBV5-1 to TRBJ2-7; perhaps TRBD2 as D (6 bases). Per germline, CDR1 SGHRS and CDR2 YFSETQ. V gave up 2 bases and J gave up 4 bases, with 10 bases separating them. The CDR3 covers 13 residues. In DNA form, the CDR3 reads TGCGCCAGCAGCTTTAGCGGCGGGTACGAGCAGTACTTC. Amino acid sequence: CASSFSGGYEQYF. The whole variable domain, remainder taken from reference TRBV5-1 and TRBJ2-7, is KAGVTQTPRYLIKTRGQQVTLSCSPISGHRSVSWYQQTPGQGLQFLFEYFSETQRNKGNFPGRFSGRQFSNSRSEMNVSTLELGDSALYLCASSFSGGYEQYFGPGTRLTVT.

This clonotype was counted only a few times. CDR3 loop: CASNEGFGYNEQFF. The CDR3 DNA follows: TGTGCCAGCAATGAGGGCTTTGGCTACAATGAGCAGTTCTTC. V and J are TRBV6-1 and TRBJ2-1; weak D call: TRBD2 (5 bases). The germline V gene encodes CDR1 MNHNS and CDR2 SASEGT. The V gene lost 7 bases and the J gene lost 3 bases, with 13 bases spanning the gap. The CDR3 consists of 14 residues.